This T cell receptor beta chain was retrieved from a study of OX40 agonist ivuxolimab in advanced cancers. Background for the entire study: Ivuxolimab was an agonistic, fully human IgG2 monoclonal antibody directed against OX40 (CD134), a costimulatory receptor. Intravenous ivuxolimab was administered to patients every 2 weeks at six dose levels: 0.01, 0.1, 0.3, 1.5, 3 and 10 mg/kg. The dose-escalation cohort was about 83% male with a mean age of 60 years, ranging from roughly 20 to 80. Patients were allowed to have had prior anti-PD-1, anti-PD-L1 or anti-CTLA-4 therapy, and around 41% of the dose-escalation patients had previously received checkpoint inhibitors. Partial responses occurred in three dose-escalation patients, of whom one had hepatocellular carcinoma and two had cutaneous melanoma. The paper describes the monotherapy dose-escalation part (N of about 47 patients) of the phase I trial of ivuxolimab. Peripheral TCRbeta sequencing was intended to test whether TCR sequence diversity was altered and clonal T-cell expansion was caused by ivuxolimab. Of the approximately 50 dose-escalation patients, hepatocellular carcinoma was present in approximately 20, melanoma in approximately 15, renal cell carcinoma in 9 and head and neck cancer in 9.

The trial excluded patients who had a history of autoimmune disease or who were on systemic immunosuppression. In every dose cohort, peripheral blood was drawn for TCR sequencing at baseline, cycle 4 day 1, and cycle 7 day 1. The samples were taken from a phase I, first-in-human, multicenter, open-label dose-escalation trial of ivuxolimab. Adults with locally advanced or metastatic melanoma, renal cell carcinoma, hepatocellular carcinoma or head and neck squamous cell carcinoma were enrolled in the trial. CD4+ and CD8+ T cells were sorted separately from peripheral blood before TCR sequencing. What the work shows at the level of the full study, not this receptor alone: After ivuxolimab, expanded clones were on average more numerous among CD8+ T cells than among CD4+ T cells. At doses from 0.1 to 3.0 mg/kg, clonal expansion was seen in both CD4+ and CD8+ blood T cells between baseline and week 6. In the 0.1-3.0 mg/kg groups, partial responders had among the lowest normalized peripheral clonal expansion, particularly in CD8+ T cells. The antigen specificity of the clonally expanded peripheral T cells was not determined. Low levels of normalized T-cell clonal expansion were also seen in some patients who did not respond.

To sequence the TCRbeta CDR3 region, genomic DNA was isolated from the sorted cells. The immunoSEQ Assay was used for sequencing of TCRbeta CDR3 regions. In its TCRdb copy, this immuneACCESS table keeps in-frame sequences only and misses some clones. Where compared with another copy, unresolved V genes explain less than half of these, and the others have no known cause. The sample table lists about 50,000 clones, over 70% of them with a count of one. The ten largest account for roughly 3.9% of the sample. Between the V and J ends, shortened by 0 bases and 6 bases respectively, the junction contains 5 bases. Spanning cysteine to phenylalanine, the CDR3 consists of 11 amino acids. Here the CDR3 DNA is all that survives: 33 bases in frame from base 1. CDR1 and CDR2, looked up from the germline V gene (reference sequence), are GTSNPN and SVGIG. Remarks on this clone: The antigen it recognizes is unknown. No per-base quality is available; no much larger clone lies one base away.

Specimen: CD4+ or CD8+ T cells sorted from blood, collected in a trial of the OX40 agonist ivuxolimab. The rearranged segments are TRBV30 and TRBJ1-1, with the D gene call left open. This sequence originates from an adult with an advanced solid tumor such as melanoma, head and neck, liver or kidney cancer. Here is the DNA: TGTGCCTGGAGTGTTGTCTCTGAAGCTTTCTTT. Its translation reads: CAWSVVSEAFF.